The 20 T cell receptor beta chains listed next were all sequenced from one sample in a study of regulatory T cells in long-lasting Graves disease (dated by TCRdb to the early 2020s). The sample's time point label, in plain terms: newly diagnosed GD, antithyroid drugs for less than 3 months. RNA was extracted from PBMCs in TRIzol for both TCR sequencing and RNA sequencing. The library was generated by multiplex PCR. Sequencing relied on an Illumina HiSeq 4000. CDR3 regions were amplified by Arm-PCR with iRepertoire HTBI primers to construct TCR beta libraries. TCRdb reworked the public reads: Q25 trimming with fastp, MiXCR clone assembly, productive beta chains retained. Entries are consolidated by CDR3 protein sequence, retaining the most common genes and DNA. In this sample the table shows about 420,000 distinct CDR3 sequences, about 16% of which occur a single time. The biggest ten clones account for 20% to 25% of the sample.

These data were also reused for a study on T cells in Graves' hyperthyroidism and ophthalmopathy.

Sample: peripheral blood mononuclear cells (PBMCs), taken at new diagnosis, from a patient treated with antithyroid drugs. These receptors were taken from a woman under 30 with Graves disease. Donor details come from another sample of the same person, matched by shared clones.

For this clonotype: The junction and the germline gene differ at one end; a read error may be behind it. The chain combines TRBV3-1 with TRBJ1-1; D is possibly TRBD1 (5 bases). Germline assignment: CDR1 LGHDT and CDR2 YNNKEL (reference sequence). The CDR3 length is 15 residues. The CDR3 DNA reads TGTGCCAGCAGCCAACTTACTTTACGGGACCCCTCCCCGATTTTC. Protein: CASSQLTLRDPSPIF.

The chain joins TRBV2 to TRBJ2-5; D is uncertain. From germline, CDR1 is SNHLY and CDR2 FYNNEI. The CDR3 is 16 residues long. V was trimmed by 6 bases and J by 4 bases, leaving 21 bases between them. CDR3 region: CASSTVISLGLETQYF. CDR3 in DNA: TGTGCCAGCAGCACAGTGATATCCCTAGGGCTAGAGACCCAGTACTTC.

This chain connects TRBV9 to TRBJ1-1, with TRBD1 as a possible D gene (5 bases). V was cut by 0 bases and J by 4 bases, with 10 bases left in between. From germline, CDR1 is SGDLS and CDR2 YYNGEE. The CDR3 loop spans 14 amino acids. The CDR3 DNA sequence: TGTGCCAGCAGCGTAGGGGGTGGGGGCACTGAAGCTTTCTTT. Its protein is CASSVGGGGTEAFF.

Many counts were recorded for this clonotype. The chain uses TRBV6-1 and TRBJ2-1; TRBD2 agrees at 12 bases. Germline V gene sequence: CDR1 MNHNS, CDR2 SASEGT. J was trimmed by 6 bases and V by 7 bases; bases with no gene match: 4. This CDR3 has 14 residues. CDR3 region: CASMLAGGSNEQFF. The CDR3 bases are TGTGCCAGCATGCTAGCGGGAGGGAGCAATGAGCAGTTCTTC.

This clonotype was observed many times. This chain joins TRBV11-2 and TRBJ2-3, with 8 bases identical to TRBD2. Germline V gives CDR1 SGHAT, CDR2 FQNNGV. V gave up 3 bases and J gave up 3 bases; unmatched junction bases: 8. The CDR3 has 16 residues. CDR3 sequence: CASSLGSGRRTDTQYF. Here the CDR3 DNA reads TGTGCCAGCAGCTTGGGGAGCGGGAGAAGAACAGATACGCAGTATTTT.

This clonotype was counted a few times. The chain has TRBV2 and TRBJ1-2; D unresolved. Trimming shortened V by 7 bases and J by 6 bases, and 15 bases separated the two germline ends. The CDR3 sequence is 13 residues long. Germline-derived CDR1 and CDR2 are SNHLY and FYNNEI. In DNA, the CDR3 is TGTGCCAGCATTCCTGATATGGGTAATGGCTACACCTTC. Residues: CASIPDMGNGYTF. Variable domain in full (rest from reference TRBV2 and TRBJ1-2): EPEVTQTPSHQVTQMGQEVILRCVPISNHLYFYWYRQILGQKVEFLVSFYNNEISEKSEIFDDQFSVERPDGSNFTLKIRSTKLEDSAMYFCASIPDMGNGYTFGSGTRLTVV.

This clonotype was recorded at least ten times. The chain carries TRBV28 and TRBJ1-1, with TRBD1 identical over 10 bases. The J segment lost 7 bases and the V segment lost 5 bases, leaving 10 bases of the junction unmatched. CDR3 length: 15 amino acids. Germline lookup yields CDR1 MDHEN and CDR2 SYDVKM. The CDR3 reads CASSPGQGTLGEAFF. In DNA, the CDR3 is TGTGCCAGCAGTCCGGGACAGGGGACTCTTGGTGAAGCTTTCTTT.

Regarding this clonotype: Possible read error: a much larger clone is one base away. Here the CDR3 DNA reads TGTGCCAGCGGTTTACAGCAGGTAAACACTGAAGCTTTCTTT. It is translated as CASGLQQVNTEAFF. The rearrangement uses TRBV12-3 or TRBV12-4 and TRBJ1-1; D is unclear. The CDR3 runs to 14 residues.

The sample holds many counts of this clonotype. The gene calls are TRBV30 and TRBJ2-3, with 15 nucleotides matching TRBD2. Per the germline V gene, CDR1 is GTSNPN and CDR2 is SVGIG (reference sequence). The CDR3 has 16 amino acids. V lost 3 bases, J lost 7 bases, and 8 bases stayed unmatched. For the CDR3, the DNA is TGTGCCTGGAGCCCCGGACTAGCGGGAGGGTGGAATACGCAGTATTTT. Its protein product is CAWSPGLAGGWNTQYF.

The chain has TRBV7-2 and TRBJ2-3; tentatively, D is TRBD2 (6 bases). Per the germline V gene, CDR1 is SGHTA and CDR2 is FQGNSA. The CDR3 is 15 amino acids. Between the trimmed V and J ends, which lost 7 bases and 3 bases, there was a span of 17 bases. The CDR3 region is CASTIAVLGTDTQYF. The DNA of the CDR3 is TGTGCCAGCACAATAGCGGTCCTGGGAACAGATACGCAGTATTTT. The full variable domain, with the rest looked up from reference TRBV7-2 and TRBJ2-3, is GAGVSQSPSNKVTEKGKDVELRCDPISGHTALYWYRQSLGQGLEFLIYFQGNSAPDKSGLPSDRFSAERTGGSVSTLTIQRTQQEDSAVYLCASTIAVLGTDTQYFGPGTRLTVL.

A remark on this clonotype: This clone may be a read error of a much larger clone one base away. The rearrangement links TRBV27 to TRBJ2-1; perhaps TRBD2 as D (5 bases). V lost 5 bases to trimming and J lost 2 bases, with 16 bases between them. The CDR3 is made up of 16 amino acids. Germline values: CDR1 MNHEY, CDR2 SMNVEV (reference sequence). The CDR3 loop is CASSLTPRGTYNEQFF. In DNA form, the CDR3 reads TGTGCCAGCAGTCTGACCCCTCGGGGAACCTACAATGAGCAGTTCTTC.

Ten or more counts support this clonotype. This chain connects TRBV12-3 or TRBV12-4 to TRBJ1-1; D remains unclear. Trimming took off 1 base at V and 3 bases at J, with 21 bases between the two ends. CDR3 length: 18 amino acids. CDR3 coding DNA: TGTGCCAGCAGTTTAGACCTAGACCGAGGCTGGGGAGACACTGAAGCTTTCTTT. Translation gives CASSLDLDRGWGDTEAFF.

This clonotype was observed at least ten times. V gene TRBV10-3 combines with J gene TRBJ2-6; D is uncertain. V lost 0 bases, J lost 1 base, and 7 bases lay in between. The CDR3 consists of 16 residues. Germline CDR1 ENHRY, CDR2 SYGVKD. The CDR3 nucleotides are TGTGCCATCAGTGAGTCGTTAGGGTCTGGGGCCAACGTCCTGACTTTC. Protein sequence: CAISESLGSGANVLTF.

CDR3 in DNA: TGCAGTGCTAGAGGGATATATGAGGGGGCAGCGGGAGGGCCCTACAATGAGCAGTTCTTC. As protein: CSARGIYEGAAGGPYNEQFF. The rearrangement joins TRBV20-1 to TRBJ2-1; TRBD2 matches at 10 bases. The CDR3 spans 20 residues. V shed 1 base and J 2 bases; nucleotides not matched to a gene: 17. Germline CDR1 and CDR2: DFQATT and SNEGSKA (reference sequence).

The chain couples TRBV18 to TRBJ1-2; D is undetermined. The CDR3 covers 17 residues. CDR1 KGHSH and CDR2 LQKENI come from the germline V gene. Trimming left V 1 base short and J 5 bases short, with 20 bases between. Written as DNA, the CDR3 is TGTGCCAGCTCACCACACCCCAGGAGAACAGAAGGGTATGGCTACACCTTC. Translation gives CASSPHPRRTEGYGYTF.

The J gene is TRBJ2-2, the V gene TRBV5-1, with unresolved D. The CDR3 spans 15 residues. Trimming shortened V by 0 bases and J by 0 bases, and 6 bases separated the two germline ends. Germline values: CDR1 SGHRS, CDR2 YFSETQ. The CDR3, as DNA: TGCGCCAGCAGCTTGGAGTGGGCGAACACCGGGGAGCTGTTTTTT. Residues: CASSLEWANTGELFF.

As to this clonotype: This may be a read error, as it is one base from a much larger clone. The chain joins TRBV20-1 to TRBJ2-1; 8 bases are a match to TRBD2. Germline CDR1 DFQATT, CDR2 SNEGSKA (reference sequence). V shed 1 base, J shed 0 bases, and the junction held 5 bases outside the gene matches. CDR3 size: 16 residues. The CDR3 sequence is CSARGQGTSSYNEQFF. The CDR3 DNA reads as TGCAGTGCTAGAGGTCAGGGGACTAGCTCCTACAATGAGCAGTTCTTC.

V usage is TRBV7-9 and J usage is TRBJ1-2; D uncertain. This CDR3 has 12 amino acids. Germline-derived CDR1 and CDR2 are SEHNR and FQNEAQ (reference sequence). With 1 base removed from V and 5 bases from J, the gap between germline ends came to 5 bases. CDR3 nucleotides: TGTGCCAGCAGCTTAGTACCATATGGCTACACCTTC. This sequence encodes CASSLVPYGYTF.

Many counts were recorded for this clonotype. V and J are TRBV20-1 and TRBJ2-7; D ambiguous. The germline gives CDR1 DFQATT, CDR2 SNEGSKA (reference sequence). The CDR3 is made up of 14 amino acids. V was cut by 0 bases and J by 2 bases, with 11 bases left in between. The CDR3 loop reads CSARDPTRTYEQYF. In DNA form, the CDR3 reads TGCAGTGCTAGAGACCCCACTCGGACCTACGAGCAGTACTTC.

This clonotype was seen at least ten times. The V gene is TRBV5-1, the J gene TRBJ2-1; the D gene is possibly TRBD2 (6 bases). CDR3 length equals 15 residues. V gave up 0 bases and J gave up 6 bases, with 13 bases separating them. CDR1 and CDR2 from the germline V gene are SGHRS and YFSETQ. CDR3 sequence: CASSLDPSAGNEQFF. CDR3 DNA: TGCGCCAGCAGCTTGGATCCTAGCGCAGGCAATGAGCAGTTCTTC.